This T cell receptor (beta chain) stems from a study of blood T cell repertoires in COVID-19 (dated by TCRdb to 2020 to 2021). As for the study more broadly: Collaborator samples came from the United States, Italy and Spain and covered acute and convalescent phases of COVID-19. The prospective study material was composed of cDNA or gDNA derived from T cells, B-cell-depleted T cells, or PBMCs. The dataset comprised deeply sampled blood TCRbeta repertoires from subjects exposed to, actively infected with, or recovered from COVID-19. The repertoires were made available in a free public database intended to serve as a resource for research on the immune response to SARS-CoV-2. The samples were drawn from two sources: the first 160 participants of the ongoing ImmuneRACE study, and 1,200 or so subjects contributed by 6 global collaborators. The sample metadata nearly always contained a de-identified subject ID, COVID-19 status, age in years and sex. HLA class I and class II types, where available, came from metadata supplied by the sample provider rather than from assay-based typing. On the study overall, not on this receptor specifically: The quantity of clinical and demographic metadata differed by source and by participant and was supplied without curation.

This clone came up many times. Its recognized antigen is unknown. No quality values exist for individual bases; no much larger clone is one base distant. The collaborating institutions used their own protocols to collect whole blood in K2EDTA tubes. For TCRbeta analysis, collaborator samples were shipped as frozen whole blood, as isolated PBMCs, or as DNA extracted from either sample type. The CDR3, cysteine through phenylalanine, is 13 amino acids long. The DNA shown is the 39-base CDR3, in frame from base 1. At the junction V is shortened by 5 bases and J by 3 bases, with 11 bases in between. The germline V gene (reference sequence) supplies CDR1 SEHNR and CDR2 FQNEAQ. The immunoSEQ Assay, a bias-controlled multiplex PCR, was used to amplify TCRbeta CDR3 regions from genomic DNA. On the authors' methods: Within the assay, amplification of reference gene primers was used to estimate how many nucleated cells each sample contained. To quantify the absolute abundance of each unique TCRbeta CDR3 rearrangement, sequence reads were collapsed and filtered. Productive Simpson clonality was computed per sample as the square root of Simpson's diversity index over productive rearrangements. The clones in this table, taken by TCRdb from immuneACCESS, are in-frame only. Not every clone is retained; where verified, under half of the shortfall comes from an unresolved V gene, and the cause of the rest is unknown. V and J calls and clone size follow that table, whereas D and trimming were derived from the DNA. The sample data list approximately 270,000 clones, and around 88% of these were observed just once. The ten largest clones represent under 1.5% of the sample.

The sequence was collected from a man older than 75 with acute or convalescent COVID-19. The sample was peripheral blood. The V and J segments used are TRBV7-9 and TRBJ2-7; the D region possibly corresponds to TRBD1 (6 bases align). This receptor carries the CDR3 CASSNRDIYEQYF. The sequenced DNA is TGTGCCAGCAGCAACCGGGACATCTACGAGCAGTACTTC.